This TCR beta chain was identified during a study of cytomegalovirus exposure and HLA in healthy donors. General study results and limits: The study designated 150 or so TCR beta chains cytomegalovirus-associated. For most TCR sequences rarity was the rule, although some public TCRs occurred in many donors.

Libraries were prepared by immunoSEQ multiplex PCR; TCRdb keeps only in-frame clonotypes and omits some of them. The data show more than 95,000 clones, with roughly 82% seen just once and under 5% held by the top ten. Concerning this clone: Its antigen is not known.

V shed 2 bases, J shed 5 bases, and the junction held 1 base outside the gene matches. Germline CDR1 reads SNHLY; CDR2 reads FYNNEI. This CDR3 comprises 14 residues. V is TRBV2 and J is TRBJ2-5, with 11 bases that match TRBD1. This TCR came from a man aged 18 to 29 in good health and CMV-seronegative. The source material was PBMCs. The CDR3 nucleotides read TGTGCCAGCAGTGAAAGGGACAGGGGGGAGACCCAGTACTTC. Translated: CASSERDRGETQYF.